The rows below give T cell receptor beta chains drawn from one sample of a study of vaccination and CD4 T cells after COVID-19. The antigens these receptors bind are not known. TCRdb reprocessed the PCR reads via MiXCR and lists one record per CDR3 protein. This sample carries some 9,000 distinct CDR3 sequences, roughly 43% of them seen once, and the ten largest clones take about a quarter. Sequencing was performed on CD4+ T cells from blood, cultured in vitro. These receptors were taken from a human donor in good health. Both conserved end residues are part of each CDR3. D genes are given only for firm matches. Not every row has a clone size; where given, it reads once, few, many or a size class.

j_call clone_size v_call d_call cdr3_aa cdr3_nt
TRBJ1-2 . TRBV19 . CASRRGVDYGYTF TGTGCCAGTAGACGAGGGGTGGACTATGGCTACACCTTC
TRBJ2-3 few TRBV20-1 TRBD1 CSARGQRRDRVDTQYF TGCAGTGCTAGGGGACAGAGGAGAGACCGGGTCGATACGCAGTATTTT
TRBJ1-1 few TRBV7-9 . CASSPAGPAFF TGTGCCAGCAGCCCGGCGGGCCCAGCTTTCTTT
TRBJ1-2 . TRBV30 . CAWTPVVGGGLRGYTF TGTGCCTGGACCCCCGTAGTTGGGGGGGGGCTCCGGGGCTACACCTTC
TRBJ1-5 . TRBV7-2 . CASGSLNQPQHF TGTGCCAGCGGCAGTCTCAATCAGCCCCAGCATTTT
TRBJ2-1 . TRBV7-6 TRBD2 CASSLGLAGYNEQFF TGTGCCAGCAGCTTAGGACTAGCGGGCTACAATGAGCAGTTCTTC
TRBJ1-1 few TRBV10-3 . CAISESTVRNTEAFF TGTGCCATCAGTGAGTCGACAGTAAGGAACACTGAAGCTTTCTTT
TRBJ1-5 few TRBV6-5 . CASSYSPGGDQPQHF TGTGCCAGCAGTTACTCGCCGGGGGGCGATCAGCCCCAGCATTTT
TRBJ2-1 . TRBV20-1 . CSARAGQGTPLGNEQFF TGCAGTGCTAGAGCCGGACAAGGGACTCCCCTAGGCAATGAGCAGTTCTTC
TRBJ2-3 . TRBV18 TRBD2 CASSPSTSGVGDTQYF TGTGCCAGCTCACCATCGACTAGCGGGGTTGGAGATACGCAGTATTTT
TRBJ2-3 few TRBV20-1 . CSASQNTQYF TGCAGTGCGTCCCAAAATACGCAGTATTTT
TRBJ1-5 . TRBV30 . CARRRGETGLDQPQHF TGTGCCAGGCGCCGGGGGGAAACGGGTTTGGATCAGCCCCAGCATTTT
TRBJ1-2 . TRBV10-3 TRBD1 CAISETRGGRDRDKYGYTF TGTGCCATCAGTGAGACAAGGGGCGGAAGGGACAGGGATAAGTATGGCTACACCTTC
TRBJ2-6 . TRBV7-2 . CASSLGRNSGANVLTF TGTGCCAGCAGCTTAGGTCGCAACTCTGGGGCCAACGTCCTGACTTTC
TRBJ2-2 few TRBV7-2 . CASSPLVANTGELFF TGTGCCAGCAGCCCACTAGTAGCGAACACCGGGGAGCTGTTTTTT
TRBJ1-6 . TRBV12-3/TRBV12-4 . CATKDSPNSPLHF TGTGCCACCAAGGACTCCCCTAATTCACCCCTCCACTTT
TRBJ2-5 . TRBV19 . CASSLGGDGETQYF TGTGCCAGTAGCCTTGGGGGAGATGGAGAGACCCAGTACTTC
TRBJ2-5 . TRBV20-1 . CSARTVLANQETQYF TGCAGTGCTAGAACAGTGCTGGCTAATCAAGAGACCCAGTACTTC
TRBJ2-1 . TRBV20-1 . CSARGDITYNEQFF TGCAGTGCTAGGGGGGACATAACCTACAATGAGCAGTTCTTC
TRBJ2-1 . TRBV2 TRBD1 CASMGQGAYNEQFF TGTGCCAGCATGGGACAGGGGGCCTACAATGAGCAGTTCTTC
TRBJ1-4 . TRBV5-1 TRBD1 CASSSRDRPF TGCGCCAGCAGCTCCCGGGACAGGCCTTTT
TRBJ2-5 few TRBV20-1 . CSARVGEETQYF TGCAGTGCTAGAGTGGGGGAAGAGACCCAGTACTTC
TRBJ1-2 . TRBV12-3/TRBV12-4 TRBD1 CASSPGDRGIEGYTF TGTGCCAGCAGTCCCGGGGACAGGGGTATAGAAGGCTACACCTTC
TRBJ1-6 . TRBV2 TRBD1 CASRPTGGATPLHF TGTGCCAGCAGACCGACAGGGGGCGCGACACCCCTCCACTTT
TRBJ2-7 . TRBV10-2 TRBD2 CASSGGGLLAEPSYEQYF TGCGCCAGCAGTGGGGGGGGGTTACTAGCGGAGCCCTCCTACGAGCAGTACTTC
TRBJ2-1 . TRBV7-2 . CASGVFGRPPGDEQFF TGTGCCAGCGGCGTATTCGGGCGGCCCCCAGGGGATGAGCAGTTCTTC
TRBJ2-2 . TRBV5-4 . CASSLGSRNTGELFF TGTGCCAGCAGCTTAGGGTCCAGGAACACCGGGGAGCTGTTTTTT
TRBJ1-1 . TRBV11-2 . CASSLYREGNTEAFF TGTGCCAGCAGCTTATACAGGGAGGGGAACACTGAAGCTTTCTTT
TRBJ1-1 few TRBV19 . CASSTQGNTEAFF TGTGCCAGTAGTACCCAGGGGAACACTGAAGCTTTCTTT
TRBJ2-7 few TRBV7-2 . CASSLTAGLGEQYF TGTGCCAGCAGCTTGACCGCCGGCCTCGGTGAGCAGTACTTC
TRBJ2-7 . TRBV27 . CASSPGTWYEQYF TGTGCCAGCAGCCCCGGGACTTGGTACGAGCAGTACTTC
TRBJ2-3 . TRBV29-1 . CSAKGRADTQYF TGCAGCGCTAAGGGTCGGGCCGATACGCAGTATTTT
TRBJ2-7 . TRBV12-3/TRBV12-4 . CASSPQVSYEQYF TGTGCCAGCAGTCCACAGGTCTCCTACGAGCAGTACTTC
TRBJ1-1 . TRBV5-4 . CASSLPTVNTEAFF TGTGCCAGCAGCCTCCCGACAGTGAACACTGAAGCTTTCTTT
TRBJ2-1 few TRBV6-5 TRBD2 CASSYDAGLANEQFF TGTGCCAGCAGTTACGACGCTGGACTAGCCAATGAGCAGTTCTTC
TRBJ2-1 . TRBV6-2/TRBV6-3 . CASSTRGVGARDEQFF TGTGCCAGCAGTACACGAGGGGTCGGGGCACGCGATGAGCAGTTCTTC
TRBJ2-3 . TRBV28 TRBD2 CASSLWTSGGRSTDTQYF TGTGCCAGCAGTCTATGGACTAGCGGGGGGCGTAGCACAGATACGCAGTATTTT
TRBJ2-1 once TRBV6-2/TRBV6-3 TRBD2 CASSFYPGLAANEQFF TGTGCCAGCAGTTTTTATCCGGGACTAGCGGCTAATGAGCAGTTCTTC
TRBJ1-5 . TRBV6-2/TRBV6-3 . CASTALGNQPQHF TGTGCCAGCACCGCGTTGGGCAATCAGCCCCAGCATTTT
TRBJ2-4 . TRBV27 TRBD2 CASSLTGLAGGLTKNIQYF TGTGCCAGCAGTTTAACAGGACTAGCGGGGGGGCTCACCAAAAACATTCAGTACTTC
TRBJ1-2 . TRBV14 TRBD1 CASSQTTGRPILDGYTF TGTGCCAGCAGCCAAACGACAGGGAGACCTATTTTGGATGGCTACACCTTC
TRBJ2-6 few TRBV7-8 TRBD1 CASSFGGQGATGANVLTF TGTGCCAGCAGCTTCGGAGGTCAGGGGGCAACTGGGGCCAACGTCCTGACTTTC
TRBJ1-3 few TRBV7-8 . CASSPRRGGNTIYF TGTGCCAGCAGCCCCCGGCGGGGTGGAAACACCATATATTTT
TRBJ1-5 few TRBV19 . CASRLRAQPQHF TGTGCCAGTAGGCTTAGGGCTCAGCCCCAGCATTTT
TRBJ1-5 . TRBV7-2 . CASSLYGGSFSNQPQHF TGTGCCAGCAGCTTATACGGGGGGAGCTTTAGCAATCAGCCCCAGCATTTT
TRBJ1-4 once TRBV29-1 TRBD1 CSVGQADNEKLFF TGCAGCGTCGGACAGGCGGACAATGAAAAACTGTTTTTT